One and the same sample provided the 2 T cell receptor beta chains below, sequenced in a study of OX40 agonist ivuxolimab in advanced cancers. Libraries came from the immunoSEQ multiplex PCR assay. The immuneACCESS repertoire file appears here via TCRdb, limited to in-frame rearrangements. These files lack a portion of the clones; in checked studies, under half of the deficit traces to unresolved V genes, and the cause of the others is not known. Within this sample are about 72,000 clones, with 89% of them counted one time only. Roughly 11% of the sample comes from the top ten. The sequenced sample was CD4+ or CD8+ T cells sorted from blood, obtained in a trial of the OX40 agonist ivuxolimab. These receptor sequences come from an adult with an advanced solid tumor such as melanoma, head and neck, liver or kidney cancer.

V gene TRBV18 combines with J gene TRBJ2-7; TRBD1 aligns across 8 bases. CDR3 length: 16 residues. The germline CDR1 and CDR2 sequences are KGHSH and LQKENI. Losses at the gene ends were 0 bases for V and 2 bases for J; bases not matched to a gene: 6. The CDR3 DNA follows: TGTGCCAGCTCACCACCCGACAGGGGTAGGACCTACGAGCAGTACTTC. Translating gives CASSPPDRGRTYEQYF.

Comments on this clone: The same CDR3 is also encoded by other DNA sequences in this sample. This chain joins TRBV6-6 and TRBJ2-5; D remains ambiguous. From germline, CDR1 is MNHNY and CDR2 SVGAGI (reference sequence). The CDR3 spans 11 residues. V lost 4 bases, J lost 5 bases, and 5 bases lay in between. CDR3 DNA: TGTGCCAGCAGTTCTTGGGAGACCCAGTACTTC. Its protein is CASSSWETQYF.